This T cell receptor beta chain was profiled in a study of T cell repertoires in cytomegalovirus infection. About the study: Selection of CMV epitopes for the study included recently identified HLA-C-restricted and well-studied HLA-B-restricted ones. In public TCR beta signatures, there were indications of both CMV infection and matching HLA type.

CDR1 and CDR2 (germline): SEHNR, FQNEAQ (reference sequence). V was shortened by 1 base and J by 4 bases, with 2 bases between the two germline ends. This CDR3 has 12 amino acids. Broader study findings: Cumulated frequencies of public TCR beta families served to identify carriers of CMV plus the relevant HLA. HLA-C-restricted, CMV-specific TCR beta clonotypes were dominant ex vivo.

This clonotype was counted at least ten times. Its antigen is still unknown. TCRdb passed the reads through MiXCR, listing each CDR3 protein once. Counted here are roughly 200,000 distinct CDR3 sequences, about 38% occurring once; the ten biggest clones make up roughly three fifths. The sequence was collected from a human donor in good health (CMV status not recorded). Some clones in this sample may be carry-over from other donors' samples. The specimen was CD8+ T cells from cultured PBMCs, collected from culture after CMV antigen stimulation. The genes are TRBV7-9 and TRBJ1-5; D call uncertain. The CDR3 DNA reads TGTGCCAGCAGCTTAGAGAATCAGCCCCAGCATTTT. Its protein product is CASSLENQPQHF. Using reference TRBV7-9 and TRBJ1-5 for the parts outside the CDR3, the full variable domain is DTGVSQNPRHKITKRGQNVTFRCDPISEHNRLYWYRQTLGQGPEFLTYFQNEAQLEKSRLLSDRFSAERPKGSFSTLEIQRTEQGDSAMYLCASSLENQPQHFGDGTRLSIL.